One and the same sample provided the 20 T cell receptor beta chains below, sequenced in a study of shared clonotypes between healthy human individuals. Method: immunoSEQ multiplex PCR; TCRdb's copy keeps in-frame clones and lacks some. The table has roughly 2.5 million clones, more than 90% seen once. Material: naive CD4+ T cells sorted from blood. The subset denotes: CD45RA+ positively selected. The receptors shown here come from a man aged 18 to 30 in good health.

The J gene is TRBJ2-5, the V gene TRBV28, with TRBD2 matching 13 bases. The V gene's germline CDR1 is MDHEN and CDR2 SYDVKM. V dropped 6 bases and J dropped 0; count of bases not matched to a gene: 16. This CDR3 spans 20 amino acids. The CDR3 here is CASRFPPGTSGAPYQETQYF. As DNA, the CDR3 is TGTGCCAGCAGATTTCCTCCTGGGACTAGCGGGGCGCCATACCAAGAGACCCAGTACTTC. The full variable domain, with the rest looked up from reference TRBV28 and TRBJ2-5, is DVKVTQSSRYLVKRTGEKVFLECVQDMDHENMFWYRQDPGLGLRLIYFSYDVKMKEKGDIPEGYSVSREKKERFSLILESASTNQTSMYLCASRFPPGTSGAPYQETQYFGPGTRLLVL.

Worth noting for this clone: The identical CDR3 is also encoded by other nucleotide sequences in the sample. This rearrangement joins TRBV7-3 to TRBJ2-3; TRBD2 aligns across 14 bases. After removal of 4 bases from V and 4 bases from J, the junction contained 1 base not matched to a gene. The length of the CDR3 is 15 residues. Germline values: CDR1 SGHTA, CDR2 FQGTGA. This CDR3 reads CASSWGLAGADTQYF. CDR3 DNA sequence: TGTGCCAGCAGCTGGGGACTAGCGGGGGCAGATACGCAGTATTTT.

The V call is TRBV23-1, the J call TRBJ2-5; 10 nucleotides agree with TRBD1. TRBV23-1 counts as an open reading frame of uncertain function. The CDR3 is 16 residues long. V lost 2 bases to trimming and J lost 7 bases; unmatched junction nucleotides: 10. In DNA, the CDR3 is TGCGCCAGCAGTCAACTACCGGGACAGGGGTGCGGGACCCAGTACTTC. Protein sequence: CASSQLPGQGCGTQYF.

This chain links TRBV30 with TRBJ2-2; D gene uncertain. The CDR3 loop spans 13 amino acids. V lost 2 bases and J 7 bases, leaving 11 bases between the germline ends. Looked up from germline, CDR1 is GTSNPN and CDR2 is SVGIG (reference sequence). DNA of the CDR3: TGTGCCTGGAGTAAACTATTCGGCGGGGAGCTGTTTTTT. Encoded protein: CAWSKLFGGELFF.

The chain links TRBV7-2 to TRBJ2-7; 10 bases are a match to TRBD1. The junction had 6 bases not matched to a gene; V was cut back by 5 bases and J by 2 bases. The CDR3 covers 15 residues. CDR1 is SGHTA, CDR2 FQGNSA, per germline. CDR3 in amino acids: CASSPGQGRTYEQYF. CDR3 sequence (DNA): TGTGCCAGCAGCCCGGGACAGGGGAGGACCTACGAGCAGTACTTC.

The chain uses TRBV28 and TRBJ2-7; D may be TRBD1 or TRBD2 (5 bases each). From germline, CDR1 is MDHEN and CDR2 SYDVKM. This CDR3 has 15 amino acids. Trimming shortened V by 4 bases and J by 3 bases, and 16 bases separated the two germline ends. The CDR3 DNA reads as TGTGCCAGCAGTTCCCAAACCCGGGGCAGCTACGAGCAGTACTTC. It codes for CASSSQTRGSYEQYF. Full variable domain (missing parts from reference TRBV28 and TRBJ2-7): DVKVTQSSRYLVKRTGEKVFLECVQDMDHENMFWYRQDPGLGLRLIYFSYDVKMKEKGDIPEGYSVSREKKERFSLILESASTNQTSMYLCASSSQTRGSYEQYFGPGTRLTVT.

In its sample, this clone was seen once. The chain carries TRBV10-3 and TRBJ1-5; weak D call: TRBD1 (5 bases). The V and J ends lost 3 bases and 4 bases respectively, with 10 bases between them. The CDR3 covers 14 residues. The germline gives CDR1 ENHRY, CDR2 SYGVKD. In DNA, the CDR3 is TGTGCCATCAGTGAAGGGGTAGCAAATCAGCCCCAGCATTTT. Translated, it gives CAISEGVANQPQHF.

The chain combines TRBV9 with TRBJ2-5, with 8 bases matching TRBD2. The CDR3 sequence is 15 residues long. Per the germline V gene, CDR1 is SGDLS and CDR2 is YYNGEE. V lost 1 base and J lost 6; bases outside the gene matches: 8. CDR3 loop: CASSVRGGPQKTQYF. As DNA, the CDR3 is TGTGCCAGCAGCGTACGCGGGGGGCCGCAAAAGACCCAGTACTTC.

V gene TRBV5-1 combines with J gene TRBJ2-5, with TRBD1 identical over 8 bases. V shed 4 bases, J shed 5 bases, and the junction held 10 bases outside the gene matches. Germline CDR1 SGHRS, CDR2 YFSETQ. The CDR3 sequence is 15 residues long. CDR3 sequence (DNA): TGCGCCAGCAGCACACAGGACAGGGATGGGGAGACCCAGTACTTC. Translation: CASSTQDRDGETQYF.

The chain uses TRBV29-1 and TRBJ2-7; the D gene is possibly TRBD2 (6 bases). The CDR3 is made up of 15 amino acids. The germline V and J ends were trimmed by 7 bases and 3 bases, with 22 bases remaining between them. Germline V gene lookup returns CDR1 SQVTM and CDR2 ANQGSEA. CDR3 in amino acids: CSAAYPGAGNYEQYF. CDR3 nucleotides: TGCAGCGCCGCTTATCCGGGAGCAGGGAACTACGAGCAGTACTTC.

Notes on this clone: This same CDR3 is encoded by further DNA sequences in the sample. This chain joins TRBV6-5 and TRBJ2-1; D possibly corresponds to TRBD2 (5 bases). The CDR3 has 11 amino acids. Per the germline V gene, CDR1 is MNHEY and CDR2 is SVGAGI. Trimming took off 5 bases at V and 9 bases at J, with 8 bases between the two ends. DNA for the CDR3: TGTGCCAGCAGTCGCAGCGGTGAGCAGTTCTTC. Translating gives CASSRSGEQFF.

This clone was found a few times. Other DNA sequences in this sample translate to the same CDR3. The chain has TRBV4-1 and TRBJ1-1; D not resolved. Trimming removed 1 base at V and 2 bases at J, with 5 bases between. This CDR3 is built from 13 residues. Germline-derived CDR1 and CDR2 are MGHRA and YSYEKL. CDR3 nucleotides: TGCGCCAGCAGCCAAGCACCAAACACTGAAGCTTTCTTT. Amino acids: CASSQAPNTEAFF.

The chain couples TRBV21-1 to TRBJ2-7; whether TRBD2, the table's D call, matches the DNA was not checked. TRBV21-1 is a recognized pseudogene. The length of the CDR3 is 16 residues. The chain's CDR3 is CASSTLSEGWGHEQYF. CDR3 bases: TGTGCCAGCAGCACCTTATCGGAGGGCTGGGGCCACGAGCAGTACTTC.

The genes are TRBV29-1 and TRBJ2-5, with D possibly being TRBD1 (6 bases). Trimming left V 3 bases short and J 5 bases short, with 16 bases between. Germline CDR1 SQVTM, CDR2 ANQGSEA. The CDR3 sequence is 14 residues long. The CDR3 nucleotides read TGCAGCGTTGATCTTGGGGGCCTGGGGGAGACCCAGTACTTC. It specifies CSVDLGGLGETQYF.

The count of this clone is one. V gene TRBV10-3 combines with J gene TRBJ1-2; TRBD1 might be the D (6 bases). The CDR3 extends over 12 amino acids. CDR1 is ENHRY, CDR2 SYGVKD, per germline. V lost 10 bases, J lost 4 bases, and 13 bases lay in between. CDR3 protein: CATGVGAYGYTF. CDR3 DNA: TGTGCCACCGGGGTGGGGGCCTATGGCTACACCTTC.

The chain couples TRBV5-1 to TRBJ2-7; the match to TRBD2 covers 7 bases. This CDR3 region has 16 residues. CDR1 is SGHRS, CDR2 YFSETQ, per germline. V dropped 0 bases and J dropped 1; count of bases not matched to a gene: 7. The CDR3 nucleotides are TGCGCCAGCAGCTTGGAGGGCGGGAGACCATCCTACGAGCAGTACTTC. This sequence encodes CASSLEGGRPSYEQYF. The complete variable domain, with remaining parts taken from reference TRBV5-1 and TRBJ2-7, reads KAGVTQTPRYLIKTRGQQVTLSCSPISGHRSVSWYQQTPGQGLQFLFEYFSETQRNKGNFPGRFSGRQFSNSRSEMNVSTLELGDSALYLCASSLEGGRPSYEQYFGPGTRLTVT.

CDR3 DNA: TGTGCCAGCAGTGAAATCCCTGGGATGAACACTGAAGCTTTCTTT. Protein: CASSEIPGMNTEAFF. The chain uses TRBV2 and TRBJ1-1; D is unclear. CDR3 length equals 15 residues. Germline CDR1 SNHLY, CDR2 FYNNEI. Trimming shortened V by 2 bases and J by 0 bases, and 10 bases separated the two germline ends.

To note about this clone: Additional DNA sequences in this sample encode the identical CDR3. The V call is TRBV4-3, the J call TRBJ2-7; 7 bases fit TRBD1. The CDR3 is 13 amino acids. V trimming: 0 bases; J trimming: 4 bases; junction bases outside the gene matches: 0. Germline CDR1 and CDR2: LGHNA and YSLEER. CDR3 nucleotides: TGCGCCAGCAGCCAAGAACAGGGGTACGAGCAGTACTTC. It is translated as CASSQEQGYEQYF.

This clone appeared a single time. This specimen includes other DNA sequences encoding the same CDR3. The chain has TRBV5-1 and TRBJ2-5; 7 bases map to TRBD1. With 2 bases clipped from V and 1 base from J, the junction kept 2 bases outside the gene matches. The CDR3 contains 14 residues. CDR1 and CDR2 from the germline V gene are SGHRS and YFSETQ. The CDR3 DNA sequence: TGCGCCAGCAGCTTTGCAGGGGGCCAAGAGACCCAGTACTTC. This sequence encodes CASSFAGGQETQYF.

J is TRBJ1-2 and V is TRBV18, with TRBD1 identical over 9 bases. CDR1 is KGHSH, CDR2 LQKENI, per germline. V dropped 3 bases and J dropped 4; count of bases not matched to a gene: 12. This CDR3 contains 17 residues. The CDR3 coding sequence is TGTGCCAGCTCACCTGGGCCCCCGGGACAGGGAATCTATGGCTACACCTTC. Protein sequence: CASSPGPPGQGIYGYTF.